These 27 T cell receptor beta chains were all obtained from the same sample, sequenced in a study of PD-L1 blockade in urothelial cancer. The table came from immunoSEQ multiplex PCR; TCRdb's copy has only in-frame clones and leaves some out. The table records roughly 74,000 clones, about 85% of them present only once. The material was PBMCs, obtained around atezolizumab (anti-PD-L1) treatment. Receptors were obtained from a woman between 65 and 79 years old with urothelial cancer.

The chain joins TRBV5-4 to TRBJ2-1; TRBD2 matches 8 bases. V lost 1 base to trimming and J lost 8 bases; unmatched junction nucleotides: 8. The length of the CDR3 is 15 residues. CDR1 is SGHNT and CDR2 is YYREEE in the germline V gene (reference sequence). Here the CDR3 reads CASSLFGGAVDEQFF. The CDR3 nucleotides read TGTGCCAGCAGCTTGTTCGGGGGGGCAGTGGATGAGCAGTTCTTC.

In this sample, this clone is medium-sized (0.01 to 0.1%). The chain links TRBV2 to TRBJ2-4; 7 nucleotides match TRBD2. This CDR3 has 15 amino acids. CDR1 is SNHLY and CDR2 is FYNNEI in the germline V gene. V gave up 4 bases and J gave up 0 bases; unmatched junction bases: 3. DNA for the CDR3: TGTGCCAGCAGTGGCGGGAGTGAAGCCAAAAACATTCAGTACTTC. Protein sequence: CASSGGSEAKNIQYF.

The chain uses TRBV5-6 and TRBJ1-1, with 9 bases that match TRBD1. The CDR3 spans 15 residues. Per germline, CDR1 SGHDT and CDR2 YYEEEE. V lost 3 bases and J lost 3; bases outside the gene matches: 6. The CDR3 spells CASSWDRVADTEAFF. CDR3 DNA: TGTGCCAGCAGCTGGGACAGGGTTGCTGACACTGAAGCTTTCTTT. The full variable domain, in which reference TRBV5-6 and TRBJ1-1 provide the parts outside the CDR3, is DAGVTQSPTHLIKTRGQQVTLRCSPKSGHDTVSWYQQALGQGPQFIFQYYEEEERQRGNFPDRFSGHQFPNYSSELNVNALLLGDSALYLCASSWDRVADTEAFFGQGTRLTVV.

This clone has just a few counts. The chain links TRBV5-1 to TRBJ1-1, with TRBD1 matching 9 bases. The V gene's germline CDR1 is SGHRS and CDR2 YFSETQ. This CDR3 has 15 residues. The trim removed 1 base at V and 5 bases at J, leaving 6 bases unmatched. The CDR3 sequence is CASSLIQGARTEAFF. CDR3 bases: TGCGCCAGCAGCTTGATACAGGGGGCTAGGACTGAAGCTTTCTTT.

V gene TRBV5-1 combines with J gene TRBJ2-4; 8 nucleotides match TRBD1. Germline V lookup: CDR1 SGHRS, CDR2 YFSETQ. This CDR3 is built from 16 residues. The ends lost 0 bases at V and 2 bases at J; junction bases unmatched: 4. The CDR3 bases are TGCGCCAGCAGCTTGGACAGGGGGGCAACCAAAAACATTCAGTACTTC. Residues: CASSLDRGATKNIQYF.

The V and J genes are TRBV5-1 and TRBJ1-2; 9 nucleotides agree with TRBD1. Trimming cost V 4 bases and J 6 bases; bases outside gene matches: 10. CDR3 size: 15 residues. Germline V lookup: CDR1 SGHRS, CDR2 YFSETQ. Here the CDR3 DNA reads TGCGCCAGCAGCGCTACCTCGGGACAGGGAGATGGCTACACCTTC. Its protein product is CASSATSGQGDGYTF.

The rearrangement links TRBV12-5 to TRBJ2-3, with TRBD2 matching over 7 bases. From germline, CDR1 is LGHNT and CDR2 FRNRAP. With 3 bases clipped from V and 4 bases from J, the junction kept 4 bases outside the gene matches. This CDR3 spans 14 amino acids. The CDR3 region is CASGLGLAADTQYF. CDR3 DNA sequence: TGTGCTAGTGGTTTAGGGCTAGCGGCAGATACGCAGTATTTT.

The genes are TRBV7-2 and TRBJ2-7; no clear D. The CDR3 contains 13 residues. Looked up from germline, CDR1 is SGHTA and CDR2 is FQGNSA. The V gene lost 0 bases and the J gene lost 1 base, with 4 bases spanning the gap. CDR3 in amino acids: CASSLASSYEQYF. DNA of the CDR3: TGTGCCAGCAGCTTAGCGAGTTCCTACGAGCAGTACTTC.

The chain carries TRBV7-2 and TRBJ2-7; 7 nucleotides agree with TRBD2. Germline CDR1 reads SGHTA; CDR2 reads FQGNSA. This CDR3 spans 14 amino acids. V shed 7 bases, J shed 2 bases, and the junction held 8 bases outside the gene matches. The CDR3, as DNA: TGTGCCAGCACCGTTAGCGGGCTCCCCTACGAGCAGTACTTC. It translates to CASTVSGLPYEQYF.

J is TRBJ2-5 and V is TRBV6-5, with 12 nucleotides matching TRBD2. The CDR3 runs 16 residues. J gave up 3 bases and V 4 bases, and 6 bases lay outside the gene matches. CDR1 and CDR2 from the germline V gene are MNHEY and SVGAGI. The CDR3 region has the DNA TGTGCCAGCAGTTGGAACCGACTAGCGGGGGAAGAGACCCAGTACTTC. Amino acid sequence: CASSWNRLAGEETQYF.

The V and J genes are TRBV5-1 and TRBJ2-3; 10 nucleotides match TRBD2. The length of the CDR3 is 16 residues. The J segment lost 1 base and the V segment lost 0 bases, leaving 2 bases of the junction unmatched. Per germline, CDR1 SGHRS and CDR2 YFSETQ. The CDR3 coding sequence is TGCGCCAGCAGCTTGGGGACTAGCGGAGGCACAGATACGCAGTATTTT. Translation: CASSLGTSGGTDTQYF.

The CDR3 sequence is CASSLGWGGHNEQFF. The CDR3 coding sequence is TGTGCCAGCAGCTTGGGGTGGGGGGGGCACAATGAGCAGTTCTTC. V is TRBV5-6 and J is TRBJ2-1; tentatively, D is TRBD2 (7 bases). Germline V CDR1 and CDR2: SGHDT, YYEEEE. This CDR3 comprises 15 residues. Trimming removed 0 bases from V and 5 bases from J, with 12 bases in between.

This clone is a singleton in its sample. The rearrangement joins TRBV5-6 to TRBJ1-5; TRBD1 matches 7 bases. V gave up 3 bases and J gave up 4 bases; unmatched junction bases: 1. Germline loops: CDR1 SGHDT, CDR2 YYEEEE. This CDR3 comprises 13 residues. The CDR3 region has the DNA TGTGCCAGCAGCTCAGGGGGGAATCAGCCCCAGCATTTT. Protein: CASSSGGNQPQHF. Filled out from reference TRBV5-6 and TRBJ1-5, the complete variable domain reads DAGVTQSPTHLIKTRGQQVTLRCSPKSGHDTVSWYQQALGQGPQFIFQYYEEEERQRGNFPDRFSGHQFPNYSSELNVNALLLGDSALYLCASSSGGNQPQHFGDGTRLSIL.

The chain is built from TRBV5-1 and TRBJ2-1; 7 bases align to TRBD2. CDR3 size: 17 residues. Germline CDR1 and CDR2: SGHRS and YFSETQ. Trimming removed 0 bases from V and 0 bases from J; junction bases left unmatched: 6. DNA for the CDR3: TGCGCCAGCAGCTTGGTTGTTCGCGGGGGCTCCTACAATGAGCAGTTCTTC. Translated, it gives CASSLVVRGGSYNEQFF.

V gene TRBV2 combines with J gene TRBJ1-2; a weak D match, TRBD1 (6 bases). The germline V gene encodes CDR1 SNHLY and CDR2 FYNNEI. The CDR3 extends over 14 amino acids. V was shortened by 5 bases and J by 6 bases, with 16 bases between the two germline ends. CDR3 sequence: CASSYLGRGDGYTF. In DNA form, the CDR3 reads TGTGCCAGCAGTTATCTCGGGAGGGGGGATGGCTACACCTTC.

In DNA form, the CDR3 reads TGTGCCAGCAGCTCCCGCCACTATCTACCTAATACGCAGTATTTT. It translates to CASSSRHYLPNTQYF. The rearrangement uses TRBV6-1 and TRBJ2-3, with no clear D. Germline V gene sequence: CDR1 MNHNS, CDR2 SASEGT. The CDR3 has 15 residues. The V and J ends lost 6 bases and 7 bases respectively, with 20 bases between them.

This clone was counted a single time. The rearrangement joins TRBV5-1 to TRBJ2-3; D is unclear. The CDR3 totals 14 residues. CDR1 and CDR2 (germline): SGHRS, YFSETQ. Trimming cost V 4 bases and J 5 bases, with 14 bases left between them. As DNA, the CDR3 is TGCGCCAGCAGCCTGACGGCGGAGTTAGATACGCAGTATTTT. This gives the protein CASSLTAELDTQYF.

In nucleotides, the CDR3 is TGTGCCAGCAGTTTATTCGGGACTAGCAATTTCAATGAGCAGTTCTTC. Its protein is CASSLFGTSNFNEQFF. The rearrangement joins TRBV28 to TRBJ2-1; 9 bases fit TRBD2. The J segment lost 6 bases and the V segment lost 1 base, leaving 7 bases of the junction unmatched. The germline CDR1 and CDR2 sequences are MDHEN and SYDVKM. The CDR3 covers 16 residues.

This clone occurred once. The chain links TRBV5-1 to TRBJ1-5, with D perhaps TRBD1 (6 bases). This CDR3 spans 14 amino acids. Germline assignment: CDR1 SGHRS and CDR2 YFSETQ. V lost 4 bases and J lost 7, with 15 bases in between. CDR3 in amino acids: CASSPDSGNQPQHF. CDR3 DNA: TGCGCCAGCAGCCCGGACAGTGGGAACCAGCCCCAGCATTTT. The variable domain in full, with the rest retrieved from reference TRBV5-1 and TRBJ1-5, is KAGVTQTPRYLIKTRGQQVTLSCSPISGHRSVSWYQQTPGQGLQFLFEYFSETQRNKGNFPGRFSGRQFSNSRSEMNVSTLELGDSALYLCASSPDSGNQPQHFGDGTRLSIL.

The genes are TRBV28 and TRBJ1-5; perhaps TRBD1 as D (5 bases). Germline assignment: CDR1 MDHEN and CDR2 SYDVKM. The ends were cut back, 1 base at V and 2 bases at J, with 12 bases in the middle. The CDR3 is made up of 16 amino acids. CDR3 DNA sequence: TGTGCCAGCAGTTTATCTAGGGGTGTTGGCAATCAGCCCCAGCATTTT. This gives the protein CASSLSRGVGNQPQHF.

V is TRBV10-1 and J is TRBJ2-7; TRBD2 is a possible D gene (6 bases). The germline V gene has CDR1 WNHNN and CDR2 SYGVQD (reference sequence). Trimming removed 6 bases at V and 5 bases at J, with 14 bases between. There are 13 residues in the CDR3. The CDR3 nucleotides are TGCGCCAGCAGGGACGATCCGGGGGACGAGCAGTACTTC. This gives the protein CASRDDPGDEQYF.

This rearrangement joins TRBV4-1 to TRBJ1-2; D is unclear. The CDR3 has 14 residues. Per germline, CDR1 MGHRA and CDR2 YSYEKL. V was cut by 1 base and J by 5 bases, with 11 bases left in between. The CDR3 bases are TGCGCCAGCAGCCAAGTGCCCCGCGGGTATGGCTACACCTTC. Translation gives CASSQVPRGYGYTF.

The J gene is TRBJ1-2, the V gene TRBV30, with 12 bases aligning to TRBD1. Germline V lookup: CDR1 GTSNPN, CDR2 SVGIG (reference sequence). V was pared by 2 bases and J by 7 bases, with 11 bases of the junction left unmatched. The CDR3 runs to 16 residues. CDR3 DNA: TGTGCCTGGAGTTCGCCCCCGGGACAGGGGGCGGCTGGCTACACCTTC. Its protein product is CAWSSPPGQGAAGYTF.

This sequence joins TRBV11-2 and TRBJ2-5; 8 nucleotides agree with TRBD1. The CDR3 spans 14 residues. V gave up 7 bases and J gave up 1 base; unmatched junction bases: 5. Germline CDR1 and CDR2: SGHAT and FQNNGV. Here the CDR3 DNA reads TGTGCCAGCAAGAATACAGGGGGCCAAGAGACCCAGTACTTC. It yields the protein CASKNTGGQETQYF.

This clone was seen only once. The chain uses TRBV13 and TRBJ1-2; tentative D call: TRBD1 (5 bases). Trimming left V 5 bases short and J 4 bases short, with 11 bases between. Germline V gene sequence: CDR1 PRHDT, CDR2 FYEKMQ (reference sequence). The CDR3 is 13 residues long. The CDR3 loop reads CASSQDISYGYTF. The CDR3 DNA sequence: TGTGCCAGCAGCCAGGACATTAGCTATGGCTACACCTTC.

This rearrangement joins TRBV6-5 to TRBJ2-4; 9 nucleotides agree with TRBD2. Germline V lookup: CDR1 MNHEY, CDR2 SVGAGI. The CDR3 spans 14 residues. V shed 6 bases and J 3 bases; nucleotides not matched to a gene: 3. The CDR3 sequence is CASRRTSVKNIQYF. CDR3 bases: TGTGCCAGCAGGCGGACTAGCGTCAAAAACATTCAGTACTTC.

The chain has TRBV28 and TRBJ2-5; TRBD2 might be the D (5 bases). The CDR3 consists of 14 residues. Looked up from germline, CDR1 is MDHEN and CDR2 is SYDVKM. V was pared by 5 bases and J by 4 bases, with 14 bases between. The CDR3 loop is CASSKPLAGETQYF. CDR3 bases: TGTGCCAGCAGTAAACCTCTAGCTGGAGAGACCCAGTACTTC.